The present entry profiles one T cell receptor beta chain with its context. V shed 6 bases and J shed 5 bases, with 17 bases lying between them. The length of the CDR3 is 14 residues. Per germline, CDR1 ENHRY and CDR2 SYGVKD. PCR primers comprised 60 Vbeta and 13 Jbeta primers. The repertoire was sequenced with immunoSEQ multiplex PCR; TCRdb's copy has only in-frame clones and lacks some. In the table there are tens of thousands of clones, 65% to 75% of which are singletons. This specimen belongs to a study of cytomegalovirus exposure and HLA in healthy donors. The rearrangement joins TRBV10-3 to TRBJ2-7; possible D gene TRBD1, 6 bases. Sequenced: PBMCs. This clonotype was sampled from a man aged 40-49 years in good health and CMV-seropositive. The CDR3 sequence is CAIRKQGTGHEQYF. The CDR3 DNA reads as TGTGCCATCAGGAAACAGGGTACAGGTCACGAGCAGTACTTC.